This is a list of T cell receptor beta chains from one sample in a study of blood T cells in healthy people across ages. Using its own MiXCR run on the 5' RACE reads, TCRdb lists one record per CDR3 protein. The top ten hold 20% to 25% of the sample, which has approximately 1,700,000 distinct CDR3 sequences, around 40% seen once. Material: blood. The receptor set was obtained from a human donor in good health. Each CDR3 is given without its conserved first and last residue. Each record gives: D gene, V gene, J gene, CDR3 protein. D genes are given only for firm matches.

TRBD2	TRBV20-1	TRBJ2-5	NAGLAGGPLETQY
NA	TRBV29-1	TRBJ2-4	SGGPERNIQY
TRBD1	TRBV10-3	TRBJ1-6	AISAIKQGKGSPLH
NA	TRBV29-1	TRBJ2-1	SGRIEQNNYNEQF
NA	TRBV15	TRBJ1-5	ATSRERGFQPQH
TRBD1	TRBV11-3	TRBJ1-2	AGSLEGAGWDYGYT
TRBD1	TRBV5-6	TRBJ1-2	ASSLLVGQGAGGYT
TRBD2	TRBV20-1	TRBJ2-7	SARRLAGGIYEQY
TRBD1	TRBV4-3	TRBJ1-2	ASSRGTGGTEGYT
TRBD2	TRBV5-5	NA	ASSQLTSGGVQETQY
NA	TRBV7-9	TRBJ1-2	ASSFVNTGSVRGYT
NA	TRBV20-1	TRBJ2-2	SASFRRVGTGELF
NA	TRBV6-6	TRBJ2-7	ASSYDSSNYEQY
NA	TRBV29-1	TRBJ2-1	SVKTSPSYNEQF
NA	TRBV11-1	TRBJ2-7	ASSFSTGEQY
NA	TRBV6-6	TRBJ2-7	ASSYVGAGEPYEQY
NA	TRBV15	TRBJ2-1	ATSRYNNEQF
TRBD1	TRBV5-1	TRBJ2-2	ASNTGDPNTGEPF
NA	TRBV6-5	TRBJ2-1	ASSGVGVGNEQF
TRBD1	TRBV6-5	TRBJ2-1	ASGGTGLYNGQF
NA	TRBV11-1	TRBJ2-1	ASSLARARTSYNEQF
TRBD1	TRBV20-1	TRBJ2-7	SVLGQGGCEQY
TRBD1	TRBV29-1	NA	SGLTGDEQY
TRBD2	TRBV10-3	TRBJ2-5	ASRAGEETQY
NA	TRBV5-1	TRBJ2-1	ASSLQSETAYNEQF
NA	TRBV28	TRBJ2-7	ASSGRREQY
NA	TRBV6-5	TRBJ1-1	ASRDRGFANTEAF
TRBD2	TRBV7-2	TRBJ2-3	ASSFRSGGTDTQY
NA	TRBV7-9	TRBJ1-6	ASSLEGTPHNSPLH
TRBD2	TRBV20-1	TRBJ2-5	SGLAGGIETQY
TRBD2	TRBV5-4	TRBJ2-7	VSSLRGLAGGYEQY
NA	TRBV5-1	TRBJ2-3	ARSLGLTVVSTDTQY
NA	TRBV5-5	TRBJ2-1	ASIPEANEQF
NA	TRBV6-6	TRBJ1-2	ASSYDGINYDYT
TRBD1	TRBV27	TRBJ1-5	ASSFGGQANQPQH
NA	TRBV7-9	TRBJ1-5	ASSLEGVLGDQPQH